Listed below are T cell receptor beta chains from one sample, sequenced in a study of cytomegalovirus exposure and HLA in healthy donors. TCRdb's copy holds only in-frame clones and misses some; the assay was immunoSEQ multiplex PCR. The profile shows 150,000 or so clones, 85% to 90% of them singletons. Sequencing was performed on PBMCs. All receptors come from a woman aged 30 to 39 in good health and CMV-seronegative. CDR3s leave out the opening cysteine and the closing phenylalanine or tryptophan.

TRBV19	TRBJ1-2	ASSIGGGHYGYT
TRBV18	TRBJ1-1	ASSPPFDRSMNTEAF
TRBV30	TRBJ2-7	AWSVGLAGHVGEQY
TRBV6-5	TRBJ2-7	ASSANGLGVYEQY
TRBV5-4	TRBJ2-2	ASSRGQGPGELF
TRBV9	TRBJ1-3	ASSVDPSSSSGNTIY
TRBV19	TRBJ2-1	ASSIPGTSGTNEQF
TRBV6-1	TRBJ1-1	ASSEWLGENTEAF
TRBV5-1	TRBJ1-4	ASSLVGAGGREEKLF
TRBV7-9	TRBJ2-5	ASSWGRAGGQETQY
TRBV7-6	TRBJ2-5	ASSQKVAGRVETQY
TRBV4-1	TRBJ1-3	ASSQGQGVGAIY
TRBV30	TRBJ1-1	AWSYMGQGWTEAF
TRBV5-1	TRBJ1-2	ASSLGPQSGGYGYT
TRBV27	TRBJ1-2	ASSFGQGAADGYT
TRBV5-6	TRBJ1-2	ASSLVQGTGYT
TRBV7-8	TRBJ2-3	ASSSTPSVTDTQY
TRBV7-2	TRBJ2-7	ASSLGVGGTYEQY
TRBV7-2	TRBJ1-3	ASSFMNTIY
TRBV4-1	TRBJ1-1	ASSLKGQQNTEAF
TRBV5-8	TRBJ2-2	ASRPPLQLNRVLNTGELF
TRBV2	TRBJ2-5	ASSLGGRETQY
TRBV2	TRBJ1-5	ASSVWVSGGQPQH
TRBV7-9	TRBJ1-1	ASSPPRTGGGTEAF
TRBV4-1	TRBJ1-6	ASSQLGGRTPRRSPLH
TRBV5-4	TRBJ1-2	ASSFRLIYGYT
TRBV4-3	TRBJ1-1	ASSPNQDMAGAF
TRBV6-1	TRBJ1-2	ASSEARGYGYT
TRBV27	TRBJ1-2	ASSPRTGRHHGYT
TRBV12-5	TRBJ2-3	ASGPFSKRGLKDTQY
TRBV2	TRBJ1-6	ATRRIESPLH
TRBV27	TRBJ1-2	ASSFRGTGYT
TRBV2	TRBJ2-2	ASVRSQNTGELF
TRBV6-1	TRBJ1-2	ASSGVTTIYGYT
TRBV21-1	TRBJ2-7	ASSKVSYEQY
TRBV12-5	TRBJ2-5	ASGGEEGETQY
TRBV11-2	TRBJ2-3	ASSPGGGSTDTQY